The 3 T cell receptor beta chains below were found in one sample sequenced in a study of spatial heterogeneity in lung cancer. One entry per CDR3 protein results from TCRdb running MiXCR on the 5' RACE reads. The sample includes about 120,000 distinct CDR3 sequences, 10% to 12% seen only once; the top ten take 20% to 30%. Time point meaning: blood at routine non-recurrence follow-up after resection. The starting material was PBMCs, obtained at follow-up. These TCRs come from a female donor with early-stage non-small cell lung cancer.

The V gene is TRBV30, the J gene TRBJ2-7; D not resolved. The CDR3 runs to 14 residues. From germline, CDR1 is GTSNPN and CDR2 SVGIG (reference sequence). Between the trimmed V and J ends, which lost 3 bases and 0 bases, there was a span of 12 bases. The CDR3 here is CAWRRLRLSYEQYF. The CDR3, as DNA: TGTGCCTGGAGGCGGCTGCGCCTCTCCTACGAGCAGTACTTC.

This clonotype was found many times. The CDR3: CASSKLGSNEQFF. The CDR3 DNA is TGCGCCAGCTCAAAACTTGGGAGCAATGAGCAGTTCTTC. The rearrangement links TRBV5-1 to TRBJ2-1; TRBD2 is a possible D gene (5 bases). CDR3 length equals 13 residues. Germline lookup yields CDR1 SGHRS and CDR2 YFSETQ. Trimming shortened V by 7 bases and J by 6 bases, and 14 bases separated the two germline ends.

This clonotype came up a few times. The chain couples TRBV4-2 to TRBJ2-1, with 9 positions matching TRBD1. The germline V gene encodes CDR1 LGHNA and CDR2 YNFKEQ. The CDR3 has 14 residues. Unmatched junction bases numbered 3, after V lost 4 bases and J lost 5 bases. The CDR3 nucleotides read TGTGCCAGCAGCCCCGGGACAGGGAACAATGAGCAGTTCTTC. Its protein is CASSPGTGNNEQFF.